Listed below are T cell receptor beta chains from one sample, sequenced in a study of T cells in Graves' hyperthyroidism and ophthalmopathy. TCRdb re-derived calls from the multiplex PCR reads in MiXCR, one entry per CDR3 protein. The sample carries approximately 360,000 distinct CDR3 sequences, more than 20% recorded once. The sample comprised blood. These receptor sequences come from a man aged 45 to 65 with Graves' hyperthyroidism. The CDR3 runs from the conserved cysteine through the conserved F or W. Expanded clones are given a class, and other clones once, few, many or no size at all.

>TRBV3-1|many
CASSTHGGTEAFF
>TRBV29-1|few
CSVETDNGYTF
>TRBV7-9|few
CASSLEGGRYLYNEQFF
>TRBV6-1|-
CASSASGTGGAYEQYF
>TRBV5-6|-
CASSFQTGVNIQYF
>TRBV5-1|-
CASSFSAFQETQYF
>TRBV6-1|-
CASSTGSGRMNTEAFF
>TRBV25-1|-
CASSELTSGDTIYF
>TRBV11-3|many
CASSDSTDTQYF
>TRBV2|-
CASSLKGTGSFGNTIYF
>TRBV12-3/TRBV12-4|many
CASSLGASKQTQYF
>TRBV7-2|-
CASSFTQGPYEQYF
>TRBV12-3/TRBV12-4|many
CASSQLTSLAGAYEQYF
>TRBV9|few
CASSTRTDLLTDTQYF
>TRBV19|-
CASSIQAFRGADTQYF
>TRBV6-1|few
CASTGTGGMNTEAFF
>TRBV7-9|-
CASSLGRDRVGGYTF
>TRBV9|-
CASSVGPGSQGYYEQYF